This T cell receptor (beta chain) was recorded in a study of shared clonotypes between healthy human individuals. Study findings and constraints: Between a handful of donors, naive CD4 clonotypes were shared at a level of approximately 5%.

Concerning this clone itself: As yet, its antigen is unknown.

The V gene lost 4 bases and the J gene lost 5 bases, with 14 bases spanning the gap. Germline V gene sequence: CDR1 MDHEN, CDR2 SYDVKM. CDR3 size: 15 residues. Naive CD8 isolation took CD45RO-negative cells positively selected for CCR7 and excluded terminally differentiated effector memory CD45RA+ cells. The assay used deep level. On sorted subsets, replicate PCRs used approximately 190 ng DNA, or some 27,000 T cell genomes. The table came from immunoSEQ multiplex PCR; TCRdb's copy has only in-frame clones and leaves some out. This table has hundreds of thousands of clones, roughly 95% appearing once.

This TCR was sampled from a woman aged 25 to 39 in good health. The chain employs TRBV28 and TRBJ1-4, with unresolved D. The specimen sequenced was naive CD8+ T cells sorted from blood. CDR3 sequence: CASSSGEGSNEKLFF. For the CDR3, the DNA is TGTGCCAGCAGTTCCGGGGAGGGCAGCAATGAAAAACTGTTTTTT.